This T cell receptor (beta chain) was found in a study of identical twins. This clonotype was counted a few times. TCRdb ran MiXCR on the 5' RACE reads and lists one entry per CDR3 protein. The sample carries 600,000 to 800,000 distinct CDR3 sequences, over 20% recorded once. CDR1 is MNHNS, CDR2 SASEGT, per germline. The CDR3 sequence is 16 residues long. Trimming pared 1 base from V and 3 bases from J, leaving 15 bases between. In addition, the sample was reused for a study of T cells expressing NK-cell markers.

The sequencing sample was made of PBMCs. This chain connects TRBV6-1 to TRBJ1-2; the D gene is possibly TRBD1 (6 bases). The sequence was collected from a woman between 18 and 29 years old in good health. Here the CDR3 reads CASSEGTGGGYYGYTF. CDR3 bases: TGTGCCAGCAGTGAAGGCACGGGGGGCGGATACTATGGCTACACCTTC.